This TCR beta chain is drawn from a study of CD8 T cells in ankylosing spondylitis. Findings and limits, study-wide: Seemingly distinctive of ankylosing spondylitis blood was a TCR beta motif formed by eight highly homologous variants.

To note about this clonotype: Its target is not known.

Germline-derived CDR1 and CDR2 are LGHDT and YNNKEL (reference sequence). The CDR3 loop spans 18 amino acids. The J segment lost 1 base and the V segment lost 6 bases, leaving 10 bases of the junction unmatched. TCRdb used MiXCR to reprocess the 5' RACE reads, holding one entry per CDR3 protein. The sample carries roughly 370,000 distinct CDR3 sequences, under 25% recorded once. The TCR comes from a male donor with ankylosing spondylitis. The chain combines TRBV3-1 with TRBJ2-3; 13 bases line up with TRBD2. Material for sequencing was blood, either unsorted or a sorted T cell fraction (not recorded which). This CDR3 reads CASSQTSGRGPGTDTQYF. The CDR3 coding sequence is TGTGCCAGCAGTCAAACTAGCGGGAGGGGACCTGGCACAGATACGCAGTATTTT.